These T cell receptor beta chains were read from a single sample in a study of OX40 agonist ivuxolimab in advanced cancers. Produced via immunoSEQ multiplex PCR; TCRdb's table is partial and in-frame only. The table shows tens of thousands of clones, with about 94% occurring only once. The sample was CD4+ or CD8+ T cells sorted from blood, taken in a trial of the OX40 agonist ivuxolimab. The receptor source for this set is an adult with an advanced solid tumor such as melanoma, head and neck, liver or kidney cancer. Both conserved end residues are part of each CDR3. D genes are given only for firm matches. Rows give clone size only sometimes, using once, few, many, or a class for an expanded clone.

clone size: once
J gene: TRBJ1-2
V gene: TRBV7-8
D gene: .
CDR3 protein: CASSLDSRRYTF
CDR3 DNA: TGTGCCAGCAGCTTAGACAGTAGGCGCTACACCTTC

clone size: .
J gene: TRBJ2-2
V gene: TRBV7-3
D gene: .
CDR3 protein: CASSPDRNTGELFF
CDR3 DNA: TGTGCCAGCAGCCCCGACAGAAACACCGGGGAGCTGTTTTTT

clone size: .
J gene: TRBJ2-2
V gene: TRBV9
D gene: .
CDR3 protein: CASSVASGELFF
CDR3 DNA: TGTGCCAGCAGCGTAGCATCAGGGGAGCTGTTTTTT

clone size: .
J gene: TRBJ2-7
V gene: TRBV11-2
D gene: TRBD2
CDR3 protein: CASSSPREGYEQYF
CDR3 DNA: TGTGCCAGCAGCTCGCCCCGGGAGGGTTACGAGCAGTACTTC

clone size: .
J gene: TRBJ1-1
V gene: TRBV5-4
D gene: TRBD1
CDR3 protein: CASSLGTGPIIEAFF
CDR3 DNA: TGTGCCAGCAGCTTGGGGACAGGCCCTATTATTGAAGCTTTCTTT

clone size: .
J gene: TRBJ2-1
V gene: TRBV7-9
D gene: TRBD2
CDR3 protein: CASSLELAGIYNEQFF
CDR3 DNA: TGTGCCAGCAGCTTAGAACTAGCGGGCATCTACAATGAGCAGTTCTTC

clone size: .
J gene: TRBJ1-2
V gene: TRBV7-9
D gene: .
CDR3 protein: CASRQQGTPLSSSYTF
CDR3 DNA: TGTGCCAGCAGACAACAGGGAACACCTCTTTCTTCTAGCTACACCTTC

clone size: .
J gene: TRBJ2-2
V gene: TRBV6-5
D gene: .
CDR3 protein: CARLPGRRGGELFF
CDR3 DNA: TGTGCCAGACTTCCGGGACGGAGGGGCGGGGAGCTGTTTTTT

clone size: .
J gene: TRBJ1-3
V gene: TRBV11-1
D gene: .
CDR3 protein: CASSSALDSGNTIYF
CDR3 DNA: TGTGCCAGCAGCTCAGCCTTGGACTCTGGAAACACCATATATTTT

clone size: .
J gene: TRBJ2-3
V gene: TRBV13
D gene: .
CDR3 protein: CASSLVADTQYF
CDR3 DNA: TGTGCCAGCAGCTTAGTCGCAGATACGCAGTATTTT

clone size: .
J gene: TRBJ1-2
V gene: TRBV2
D gene: .
CDR3 protein: CASSEGTKGTTF
CDR3 DNA: TGTGCCAGCAGTGAAGGGACGAAAGGGACGACCTTC

clone size: .
J gene: TRBJ2-5
V gene: TRBV4-1
D gene: .
CDR3 protein: CASSHTSLGQETQYF
CDR3 DNA: TGCGCCAGCAGCCACACGAGCCTTGGGCAAGAGACCCAGTACTTC

clone size: .
J gene: TRBJ1-1
V gene: TRBV7-6
D gene: TRBD1
CDR3 protein: CASSSGQGNTEAFF
CDR3 DNA: TGTGCCAGCAGCTCGGGACAGGGGAACACTGAAGCTTTCTTT

clone size: .
J gene: TRBJ2-1
V gene: TRBV7-3
D gene: .
CDR3 protein: CASSFLAVDEQFF
CDR3 DNA: TGTGCCAGCAGCTTTTTAGCTGTCGATGAGCAGTTCTTC

clone size: .
J gene: TRBJ2-7
V gene: TRBV19
D gene: .
CDR3 protein: CASSVYGTVYEQYF
CDR3 DNA: TGTGCCAGTAGTGTATACGGGACCGTCTACGAGCAGTACTTC

clone size: .
J gene: TRBJ1-2
V gene: TRBV5-6
D gene: TRBD1
CDR3 protein: CASSWGTGTSYTF
CDR3 DNA: TGTGCCAGCAGCTGGGGGACAGGGACGAGCTACACCTTC

clone size: .
J gene: TRBJ1-1
V gene: TRBV19
D gene: TRBD1
CDR3 protein: CASSNPTGIEAFF
CDR3 DNA: TGTGCCAGTAGTAACCCGACAGGGATTGAAGCTTTCTTT

clone size: .
J gene: TRBJ1-2
V gene: TRBV19
D gene: TRBD1
CDR3 protein: CASSIDSGTAHGYTF
CDR3 DNA: TGTGCCAGTAGTATAGATTCAGGGACAGCTCATGGCTACACCTTC

clone size: .
J gene: TRBJ2-7
V gene: TRBV6-1
D gene: .
CDR3 protein: CASSDPGLAYEQYF
CDR3 DNA: TGTGCCAGCAGTGATCCGGGACTGGCCTACGAGCAGTACTTC

clone size: .
J gene: TRBJ2-7
V gene: TRBV27
D gene: .
CDR3 protein: CASSLGPLAEQYF
CDR3 DNA: TGTGCCAGCAGTTTAGGTCCCCTAGCCGAGCAGTACTTC

clone size: .
J gene: TRBJ2-1
V gene: TRBV4-1
D gene: .
CDR3 protein: CASSQDPREQFF
CDR3 DNA: TGCGCCAGCAGCCAAGACCCCCGGGAGCAGTTCTTC

clone size: .
J gene: TRBJ1-6
V gene: TRBV6-1
D gene: .
CDR3 protein: CASSVGGSPLHF
CDR3 DNA: TGTGCCAGCAGTGTTGGGGGGTCACCCCTCCACTTT

clone size: .
J gene: TRBJ1-3
V gene: TRBV19
D gene: .
CDR3 protein: CASSSRMSGNTIYF
CDR3 DNA: TGTGCCAGTAGTTCTCGGATGTCTGGAAACACCATATATTTT

clone size: .
J gene: TRBJ2-2
V gene: TRBV28
D gene: TRBD2
CDR3 protein: CASSIGLVGGELFF
CDR3 DNA: TGTGCCAGCAGTATCGGACTAGTCGGCGGGGAGCTGTTTTTT

clone size: .
J gene: TRBJ2-3
V gene: TRBV7-9
D gene: TRBD2
CDR3 protein: CASSSAEIAGSHPWGTQYF
CDR3 DNA: TGTGCCAGCAGCTCCGCCGAGATAGCGGGGAGCCATCCATGGGGTACGCAGTATTTT

clone size: .
J gene: TRBJ1-1
V gene: TRBV5-4
D gene: .
CDR3 protein: CASSYGNTEAFF
CDR3 DNA: TGTGCCAGCAGCTACGGGAACACTGAAGCTTTCTTT

clone size: once
J gene: TRBJ1-6
V gene: TRBV6-1
D gene: .
CDR3 protein: CASTPTGSPLHF
CDR3 DNA: TGTGCCAGCACTCCTACAGGATCACCCCTCCACTTT

clone size: once
J gene: TRBJ2-3
V gene: TRBV28
D gene: TRBD2
CDR3 protein: CASSSPPWRETTDTQYF
CDR3 DNA: TGTGCCAGCAGTTCCCCCCCGTGGCGGGAGACCACAGATACGCAGTATTTT

clone size: .
J gene: TRBJ2-1
V gene: TRBV28
D gene: TRBD1
CDR3 protein: CASRLGTGSYNEQFF
CDR3 DNA: TGTGCCAGCAGGCTCGGGACAGGCTCCTACAATGAGCAGTTCTTC

clone size: once
J gene: TRBJ2-3
V gene: TRBV2
D gene: TRBD2
CDR3 protein: CASSDNLAGATTNTQYF
CDR3 DNA: TGTGCCAGCAGTGATAATCTAGCGGGGGCCACCACAAATACGCAGTATTTT

clone size: .
J gene: TRBJ2-1
V gene: TRBV5-4
D gene: TRBD1
CDR3 protein: CASSIGQVDEQFF
CDR3 DNA: TGTGCCAGCAGCATTGGACAGGTCGATGAGCAGTTCTTC